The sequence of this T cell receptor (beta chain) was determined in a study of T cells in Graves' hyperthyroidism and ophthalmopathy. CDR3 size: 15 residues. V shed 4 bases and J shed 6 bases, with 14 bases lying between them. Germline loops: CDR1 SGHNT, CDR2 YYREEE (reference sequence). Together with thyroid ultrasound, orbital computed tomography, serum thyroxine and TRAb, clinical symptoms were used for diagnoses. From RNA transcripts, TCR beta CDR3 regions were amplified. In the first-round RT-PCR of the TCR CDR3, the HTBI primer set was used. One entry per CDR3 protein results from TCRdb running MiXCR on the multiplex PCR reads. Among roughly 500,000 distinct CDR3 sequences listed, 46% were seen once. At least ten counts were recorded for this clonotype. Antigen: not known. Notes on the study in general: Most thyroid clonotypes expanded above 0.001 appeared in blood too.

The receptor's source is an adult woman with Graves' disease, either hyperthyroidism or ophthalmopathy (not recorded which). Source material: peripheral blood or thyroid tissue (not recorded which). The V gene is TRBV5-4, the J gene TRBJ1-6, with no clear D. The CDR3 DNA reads TGTGCCAGCAGCCCCACCGGGATAGTTAATTCACCCCTCCACTTT. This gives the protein CASSPTGIVNSPLHF. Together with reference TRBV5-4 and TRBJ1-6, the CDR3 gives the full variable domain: ETGVTQSPTHLIKTRGQQVTLRCSSQSGHNTVSWYQQALGQGPQFIFQYYREEENGRGNFPPRFSGLQFPNYSSELNVNALELDDSALYLCASSPTGIVNSPLHFGNGTRLTVT.